This T cell receptor (beta chain) emerged from a study of blood T cells in healthy people across ages. General observations from the study: Getting older went along with TCR beta diversity per million T cells dropping roughly linearly.

A second PCR, run for about 7 to 11 cycles, used a sample-barcoded 5' primer plus a J-beta primer mix. From each sample, at least 2.5 million paired-end reads containing CDR3 were obtained. Using its own MiXCR run on the 5' RACE reads, TCRdb lists one record per CDR3 protein. The profile shows just over 1 million distinct CDR3 sequences, 40% to 45% of them singletons. This CDR3 comprises 14 residues. Germline CDR1 SGDLS, CDR2 YYNGEE. As for this clonotype: Antigen unknown.

Donors were healthy Caucasian individuals from Russia aged roughly 6 to 95. The TCR comes from a woman in her fifties or sixties in good health. The sequencing sample was made of blood. V gene TRBV9 combines with J gene TRBJ2-5, with D unclear. Gene TRBJ2-7 matches the end of the DNA better, so the J call may be wrong. Written as DNA, the CDR3 is TGTGCCAGCAGCGTAGGCTCGGATTCCTACGAGCAGTACTTC. Protein sequence: CASSVGSDSYEQYF.